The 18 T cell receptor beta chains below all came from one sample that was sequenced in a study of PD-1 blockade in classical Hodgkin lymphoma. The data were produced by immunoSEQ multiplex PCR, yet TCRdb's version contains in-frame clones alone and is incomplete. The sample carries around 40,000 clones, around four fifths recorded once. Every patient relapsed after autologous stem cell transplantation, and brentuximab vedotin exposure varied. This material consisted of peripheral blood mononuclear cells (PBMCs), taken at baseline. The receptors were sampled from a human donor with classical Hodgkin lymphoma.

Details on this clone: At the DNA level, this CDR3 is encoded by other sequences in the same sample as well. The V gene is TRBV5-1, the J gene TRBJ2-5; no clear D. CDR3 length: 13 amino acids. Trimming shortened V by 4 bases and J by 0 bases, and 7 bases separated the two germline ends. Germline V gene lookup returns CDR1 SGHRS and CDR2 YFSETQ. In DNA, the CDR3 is TGCGCCAGCAGCACCGAGTACCAAGAGACCCAGTACTTC. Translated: CASSTEYQETQYF.

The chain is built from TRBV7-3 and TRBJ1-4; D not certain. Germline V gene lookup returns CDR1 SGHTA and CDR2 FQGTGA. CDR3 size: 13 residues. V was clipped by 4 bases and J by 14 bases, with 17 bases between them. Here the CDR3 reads CASSSMERENLFF. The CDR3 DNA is TGTGCCAGCAGCTCTATGGAGCGGGAGAATCTGTTTTTT.

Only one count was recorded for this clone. CDR3 in amino acids: CASSSRGNTGELFF. In DNA, the CDR3 is TGTGCCAGCAGCTCAAGGGGGAACACCGGGGAGCTGTTTTTT. The rearrangement uses TRBV7-2 and TRBJ2-2, with a possible D match to TRBD1 (5 bases). The CDR3 consists of 14 residues. Trimming took 4 bases from V and 1 from J, leaving 7 bases between them. Germline loops: CDR1 SGHTA, CDR2 FQGNSA.

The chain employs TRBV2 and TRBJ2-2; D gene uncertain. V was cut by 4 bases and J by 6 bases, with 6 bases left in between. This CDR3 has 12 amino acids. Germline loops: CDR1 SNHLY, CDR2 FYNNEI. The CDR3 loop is CASSVRPGELFF. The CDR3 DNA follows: TGTGCCAGCAGTGTGCGCCCCGGGGAGCTGTTTTTT.

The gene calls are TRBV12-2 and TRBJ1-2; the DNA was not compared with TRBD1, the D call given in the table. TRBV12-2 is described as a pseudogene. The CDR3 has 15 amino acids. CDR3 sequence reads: CASRLTGGPNYGYTF. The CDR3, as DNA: TGTGCAAGTCGCTTGACAGGGGGCCCTAACTATGGCTACACCTTC.

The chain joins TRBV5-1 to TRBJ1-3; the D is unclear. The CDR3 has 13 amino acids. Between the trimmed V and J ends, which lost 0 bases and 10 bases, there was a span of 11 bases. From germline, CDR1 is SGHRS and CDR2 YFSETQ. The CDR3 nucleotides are TGCGCCAGCAGCTTGGCAGTGCAGGAAACCATATATTTT. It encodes CASSLAVQETIYF.

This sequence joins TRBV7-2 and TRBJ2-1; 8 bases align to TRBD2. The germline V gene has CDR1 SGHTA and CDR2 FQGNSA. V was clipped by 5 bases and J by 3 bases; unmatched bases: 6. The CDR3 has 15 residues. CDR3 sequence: CASSPLAGIYNEQFF. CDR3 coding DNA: TGTGCCAGCAGCCCGTTAGCGGGAATCTACAATGAGCAGTTCTTC.

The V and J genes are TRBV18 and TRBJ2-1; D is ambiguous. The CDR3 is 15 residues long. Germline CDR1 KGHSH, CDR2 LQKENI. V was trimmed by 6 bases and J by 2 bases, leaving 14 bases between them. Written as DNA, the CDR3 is TGTGCCAGCTCCTCGGGCCTCCCAACCTACAATGAGCAGTTCTTC. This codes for CASSSGLPTYNEQFF.

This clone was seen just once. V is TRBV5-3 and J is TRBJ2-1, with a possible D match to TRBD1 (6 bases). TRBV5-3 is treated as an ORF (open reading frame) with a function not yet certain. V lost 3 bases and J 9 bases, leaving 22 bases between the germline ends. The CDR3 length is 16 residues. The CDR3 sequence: CARSSICDRIYGEQFF. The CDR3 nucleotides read TGTGCCAGAAGCTCAATTTGTGACAGGATCTACGGTGAGCAGTTCTTC.

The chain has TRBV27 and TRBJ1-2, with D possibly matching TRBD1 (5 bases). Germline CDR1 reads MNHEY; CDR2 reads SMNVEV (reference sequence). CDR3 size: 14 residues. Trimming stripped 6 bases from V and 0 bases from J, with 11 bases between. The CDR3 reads CASSRVGANYGYTF. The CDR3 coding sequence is TGTGCCAGCAGCCGTGTAGGGGCTAACTATGGCTACACCTTC.

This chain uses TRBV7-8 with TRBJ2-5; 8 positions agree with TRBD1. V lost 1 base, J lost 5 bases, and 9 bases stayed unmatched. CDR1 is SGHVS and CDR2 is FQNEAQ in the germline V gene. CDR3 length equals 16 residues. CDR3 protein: CASSLGSTGEGETQYF. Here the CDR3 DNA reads TGTGCCAGCAGCTTAGGCTCGACAGGGGAAGGGGAGACCCAGTACTTC.

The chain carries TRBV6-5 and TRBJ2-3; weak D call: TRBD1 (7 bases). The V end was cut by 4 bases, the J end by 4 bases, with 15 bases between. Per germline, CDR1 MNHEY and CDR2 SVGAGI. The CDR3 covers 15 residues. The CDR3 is CASSSRQGGPDTQYF. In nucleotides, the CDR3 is TGTGCCAGCAGTTCCCGACAGGGAGGCCCAGATACGCAGTATTTT.

The CDR3 DNA is TGCGCCAGCGGAACGACAGGGATGGGATCACCCCTCCACTTT. Protein sequence: CASGTTGMGSPLHF. The chain recombines TRBV5-1 with TRBJ1-6; 7 positions match TRBD1. Germline V lookup: CDR1 SGHRS, CDR2 YFSETQ. Unmatched junction bases numbered 11, after V lost 7 bases and J lost 10 bases. This CDR3 comprises 14 residues.

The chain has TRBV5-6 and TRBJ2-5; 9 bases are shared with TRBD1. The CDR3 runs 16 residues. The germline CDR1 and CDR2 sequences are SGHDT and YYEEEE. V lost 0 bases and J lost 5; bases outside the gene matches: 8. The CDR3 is CASSLGPTGGSETQYF. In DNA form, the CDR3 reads TGTGCCAGCAGCTTGGGGCCGACAGGGGGAAGCGAGACCCAGTACTTC.

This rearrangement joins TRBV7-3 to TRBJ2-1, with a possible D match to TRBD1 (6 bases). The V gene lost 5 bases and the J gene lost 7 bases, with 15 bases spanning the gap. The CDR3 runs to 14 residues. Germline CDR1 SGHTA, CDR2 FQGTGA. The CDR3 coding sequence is TGTGCCAGCAGCCCGTCCCGGGACAAAAATGAGCAGTTCTTC. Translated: CASSPSRDKNEQFF.

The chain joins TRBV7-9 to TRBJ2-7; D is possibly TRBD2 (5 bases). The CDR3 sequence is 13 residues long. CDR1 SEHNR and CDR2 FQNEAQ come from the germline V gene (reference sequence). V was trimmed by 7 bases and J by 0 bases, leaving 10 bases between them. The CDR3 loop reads CASTFGDSYEQYF. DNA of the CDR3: TGTGCCAGCACCTTCGGGGACTCCTACGAGCAGTACTTC.

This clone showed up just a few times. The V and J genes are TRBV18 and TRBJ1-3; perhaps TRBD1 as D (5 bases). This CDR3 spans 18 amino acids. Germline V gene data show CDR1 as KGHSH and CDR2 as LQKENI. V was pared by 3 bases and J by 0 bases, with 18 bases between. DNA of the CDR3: TGTGCCAGCTCACCCCCAGAGGGAACAGGAGGCTCTGGAAACACCATATATTTT. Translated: CASSPPEGTGGSGNTIYF.

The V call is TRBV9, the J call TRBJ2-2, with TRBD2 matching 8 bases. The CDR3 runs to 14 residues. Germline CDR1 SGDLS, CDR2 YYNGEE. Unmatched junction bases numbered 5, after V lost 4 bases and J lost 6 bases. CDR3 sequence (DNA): TGTGCCAGCAGCCCCGAGCGGGGGCCCGGGGAGCTGTTTTTT. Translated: CASSPERGPGELFF. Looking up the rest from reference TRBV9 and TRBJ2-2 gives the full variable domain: DSGVTQTPKHLITATGQRVTLRCSPRSGDLSVYWYQQSLDQGLQFLIQYYNGEERAKGNILERFSAQQFPDLHSELNLSSLELGDSALYFCASSPERGPGELFFGEGSRLTVL.